This is a list of T cell receptor beta chains from one sample in a study of lymphopenia after photon versus proton radiotherapy. Assay: immunoSEQ multiplex PCR; the TCRdb copy retains only in-frame clones and omits some. The sample yields around 62,000 clones, 84% seen once. Material: peripheral blood, obtained from a patient treated with proton-based radiotherapy. Receptor source: a man in his sixties with pancreatic cancer. The CDR3 runs from the conserved cysteine through the conserved F or W. D genes are given only for firm matches. Expanded clones get a size class; other rows say once, few or many, or leave the size out.

V gene	D gene	clone size	J gene	CDR3 DNA	CDR3 protein
TRBV5-6	-	once	TRBJ2-3	TGTGCCAGCAGCTTAGGCAGGGGAGGCACAGATACGCAGTATTTT	CASSLGRGGTDTQYF
TRBV6-5	TRBD1	-	TRBJ2-7	TGTGCCAGCAGTTACGGTGGACAGGGCAAAACCTACGAGCAGTACTTC	CASSYGGQGKTYEQYF
TRBV18	-	few	TRBJ2-7	TGTGCCAGCTCCCCAGGGGAGCGCGAGCAGTACTTC	CASSPGEREQYF
TRBV6-1	-	-	TRBJ2-1	TGTGCCAGCAGTGAATTTCGTGGGGACAATGAGCAGTTCTTC	CASSEFRGDNEQFF
TRBV7-9	TRBD1	-	TRBJ2-7	TGTGCCAGCAGCTCCCTGGGGACAGGGTCCTACGAGCAGTACTTC	CASSSLGTGSYEQYF
TRBV5-5	TRBD1	few	TRBJ2-1	TGTGCCAGCAGGTCAACATACCGGGACAGGGTGGTGGTAAATGAGCAGTTCTTC	CASRSTYRDRVVVNEQFF
TRBV28	-	-	TRBJ2-2	TGTGCCTGCGCACCGGGGGGCGGGCACCCCCGTCCCGGGGAGCTGTTTTTT	CACAPGGGHPRPGELFF
TRBV10-3	-	-	TRBJ1-5	TGTGCCTCACAGGGTCTGTTCAATCAGCCCCAGCATTTT	CASQGLFNQPQHF
TRBV28	TRBD2	-	TRBJ2-1	TGTGCCAGCAGTTTGGGCGGGAGAGTCCTTAATGAGCAGTTCTTC	CASSLGGRVLNEQFF
TRBV30	-	-	TRBJ1-3	TGTGCCTGGCGCTGGGGACCTGGAAACACCATATATTTT	CAWRWGPGNTIYF
TRBV6-6	TRBD2	-	TRBJ2-1	TGTGCCAGCAGCTCTGAACTAGCGGGAGTAAGTAGGAAGTTCTTC	CASSSELAGVSRKFF
TRBV5-5	-	-	TRBJ1-4	TGTGCCAGCAGCTTGTTAGGGGCTAATGAAAAACTGTTTTTT	CASSLLGANEKLFF
TRBV28	-	-	TRBJ2-3	TGTGCCGCACGGGGTGGGAATACGCAGTATTTT	CAARGGNTQYF
TRBV27	-	-	TRBJ2-7	TGTGCCAGCAGTTTTGGGGGCCAGCGGGAGCAGTACTTC	CASSFGGQREQYF
TRBV29-1	-	-	TRBJ2-5	TGCAGCGTCGCAGGGAGGCCAGAGACCCAGTACTTC	CSVAGRPETQYF
TRBV7-2	TRBD2	-	TRBJ2-1	TGTGCCAGCACTAGGCTAGCGGGAGATGAGCAGTTCTTC	CASTRLAGDEQFF
TRBV2	TRBD2	-	TRBJ2-1	TGTGCCAGCAGAAAGCCGGGACTAGCGGAAATCAATGAGCAGTTCTTC	CASRKPGLAEINEQFF
TRBV28	-	-	TRBJ2-3	TGTGCTTCCCCTGGAGCGGACGGAGGCACAGATACGCAGTATTTT	CASPGADGGTDTQYF
TRBV2	-	-	TRBJ1-4	TGTGCCAGCAGAATAAACAGAGGAATAGGGGAACTGTTTTTT	CASRINRGIGELFF
TRBV7-3	-	-	TRBJ2-1	TGTGCCAGCAGCCCCGGGGGATACAATGAGCAGTTCTTC	CASSPGGYNEQFF
TRBV5-1	-	-	TRBJ2-7	TGCGCCAGCAGCTCCCTCCCGGGGAAAAGCTCCTACGAGCAGTACTTC	CASSSLPGKSSYEQYF
TRBV4-3	-	few	TRBJ2-1	TGCGCCAGCAGCCAAGATGGTAGCGGCTACAATGAGCAGTTCTTC	CASSQDGSGYNEQFF
TRBV19	TRBD1	-	TRBJ1-5	TGTGCCAGTAGTCGACAGGGTAGGGGCAATCAGCCCCAGCATTTT	CASSRQGRGNQPQHF
TRBV19	-	-	TRBJ1-5	TGTGCCAGTAGTATTCACCAGGGTAGGGATCAGCCCCAGCATTTT	CASSIHQGRDQPQHF
TRBV5-6	-	once	TRBJ2-2	TGTGCCAGCAGCTCCGGATCCACCGGGGAGCTGTTTTTT	CASSSGSTGELFF
TRBV6-6	TRBD1	-	TRBJ1-5	TGTGCCAGCAGACATCGGACAGGGGGAAATCAGCCCCAGCATTTT	CASRHRTGGNQPQHF
TRBV27	TRBD1	-	TRBJ1-1	TGTGCCAGCAGTCGACAGGGGCGGAACACTGAAGCTTTCTTT	CASSRQGRNTEAFF
TRBV6-5	-	-	TRBJ1-1	TGTGCCAGCAGGCGTGATATGAACACTGAAGCTTTCTTT	CASRRDMNTEAFF